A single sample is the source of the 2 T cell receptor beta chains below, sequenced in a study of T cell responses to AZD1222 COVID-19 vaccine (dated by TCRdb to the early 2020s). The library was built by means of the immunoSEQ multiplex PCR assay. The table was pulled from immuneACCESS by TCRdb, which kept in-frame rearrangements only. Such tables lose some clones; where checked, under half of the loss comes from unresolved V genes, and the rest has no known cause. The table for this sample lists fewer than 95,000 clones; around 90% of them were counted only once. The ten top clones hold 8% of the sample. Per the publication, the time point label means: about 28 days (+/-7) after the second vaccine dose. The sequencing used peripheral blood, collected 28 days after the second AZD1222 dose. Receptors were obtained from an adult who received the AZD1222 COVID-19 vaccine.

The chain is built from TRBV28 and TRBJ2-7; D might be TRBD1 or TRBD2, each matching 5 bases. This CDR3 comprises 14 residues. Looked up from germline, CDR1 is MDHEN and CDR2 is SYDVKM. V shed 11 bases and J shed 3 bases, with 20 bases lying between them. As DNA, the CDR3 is TGTGCCCCTCGGGGCGGCAGGACTCGCTACGAGCAGTACTTC. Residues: CAPRGGRTRYEQYF. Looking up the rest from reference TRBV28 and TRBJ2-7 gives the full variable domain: DVKVTQSSRYLVKRTGEKVFLECVQDMDHENMFWYRQDPGLGLRLIYFSYDVKMKEKGDIPEGYSVSREKKERFSLILESASTNQTSMYLCAPRGGRTRYEQYFGPGTRLTVT.

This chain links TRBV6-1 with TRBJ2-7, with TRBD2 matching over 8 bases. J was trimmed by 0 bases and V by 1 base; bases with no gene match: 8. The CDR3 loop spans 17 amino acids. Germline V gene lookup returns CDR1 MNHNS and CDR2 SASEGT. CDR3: CASSEELAGILSYEQYF. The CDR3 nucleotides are TGTGCCAGCAGTGAAGAGTTAGCGGGAATCCTCTCCTACGAGCAGTACTTC.